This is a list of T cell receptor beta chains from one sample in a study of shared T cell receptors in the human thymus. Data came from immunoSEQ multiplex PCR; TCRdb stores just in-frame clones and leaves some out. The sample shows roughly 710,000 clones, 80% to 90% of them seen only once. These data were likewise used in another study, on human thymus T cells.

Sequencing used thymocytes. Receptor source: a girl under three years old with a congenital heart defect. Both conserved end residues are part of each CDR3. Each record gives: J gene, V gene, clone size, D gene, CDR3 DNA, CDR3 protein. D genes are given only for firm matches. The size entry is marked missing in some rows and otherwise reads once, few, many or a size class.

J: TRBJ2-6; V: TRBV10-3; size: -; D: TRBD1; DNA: TGTGCCATCAGACTGGACAGGGGGAAGGCCAACGTCCTGACTTTC; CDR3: CAIRLDRGKANVLTF
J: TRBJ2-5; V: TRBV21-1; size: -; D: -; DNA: TGTGCCAGCAGCAAATGTAGCATTTTTCGACAGGGTATCGAGACCCAGTACTTC; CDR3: CASSKCSIFRQGIETQYF
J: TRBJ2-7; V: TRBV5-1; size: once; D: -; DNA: TGCGCAGTCTCCCAGGGGGGCGAGCAGTACTTC; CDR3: CAVSQGGEQYF
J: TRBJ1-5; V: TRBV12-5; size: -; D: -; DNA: TGTGCTAGTGGTTCCCACAGGGTTGGCAATCAGCCCCAGCATTTT; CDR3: CASGSHRVGNQPQHF
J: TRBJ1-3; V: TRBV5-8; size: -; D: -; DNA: TGTGCCAGCAGCTTCCCAGGGTACTCTGGAAACACCATATATTTT; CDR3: CASSFPGYSGNTIYF
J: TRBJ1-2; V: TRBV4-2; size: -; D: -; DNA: TGTGCCAGCAGCCAAGGCCCCGACAGCGCCGCTAACTATGGCTACACCTTC; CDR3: CASSQGPDSAANYGYTF
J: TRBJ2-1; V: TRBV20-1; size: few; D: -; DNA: TGCAGTGCCCGAAGCGGTAATGAGCAGTTCTTC; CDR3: CSARSGNEQFF
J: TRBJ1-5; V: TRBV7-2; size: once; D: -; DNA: TGTGCCAGCAGCGCCGGATTGGACAGAGATCAGCCCCAGCATTTT; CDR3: CASSAGLDRDQPQHF
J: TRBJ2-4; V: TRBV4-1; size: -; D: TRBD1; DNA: TGCGCCAGCAGCCAGCAGACAGGGGGATTGTCCAAAAACATTCAGTACTTC; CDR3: CASSQQTGGLSKNIQYF
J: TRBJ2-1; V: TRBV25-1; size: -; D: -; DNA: TGTGCCAGCAGTGTAAACGGATCAGGTGAGCAGTTCTTC; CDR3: CASSVNGSGEQFF
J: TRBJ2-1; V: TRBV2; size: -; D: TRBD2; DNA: TGTGCCACCCTAGGGGGCGGACTAGCGGGGGGGCTTACCTACAATGAGCAGTTCTTC; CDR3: CATLGGGLAGGLTYNEQFF
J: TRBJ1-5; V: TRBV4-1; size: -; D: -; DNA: TGCGCCAGCAGCCTTCCCGAGGGGCCCCAGCATTTT; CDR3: CASSLPEGPQHF
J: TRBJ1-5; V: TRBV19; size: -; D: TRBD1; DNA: TGTGCCAGTAGTAGGACAGGGAGTTATCAGCCCCAGCATTTT; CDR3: CASSRTGSYQPQHF
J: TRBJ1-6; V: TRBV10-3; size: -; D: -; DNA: TGTGCCATCAGAGAGCCGGGAAAGCACTATAATTCCCCCCTCCACTTT; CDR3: CAIREPGKHYNSPLHF
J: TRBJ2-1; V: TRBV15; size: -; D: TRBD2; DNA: TGTGCCACCAGCAGAGATTGGCGGGCTAGCGGGGGCTCAACCCCGGGTGAGCAGTTCTTC; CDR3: CATSRDWRASGGSTPGEQFF
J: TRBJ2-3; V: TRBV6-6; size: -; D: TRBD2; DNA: TGTGCCAGCAGTTACTCTGCGGGACTAGCAGATACGCAGTATTTT; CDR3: CASSYSAGLADTQYF
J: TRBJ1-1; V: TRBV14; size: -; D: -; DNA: TGTGCCAGCAGCCAAGGACAGGCCCCTCACGGGCACATGAACACTGAAGCTTTCTTT; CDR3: CASSQGQAPHGHMNTEAFF
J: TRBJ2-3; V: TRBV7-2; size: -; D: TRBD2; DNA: TGTGCCAGCAGCTTAGCGCTAGCGGGGGGGCCGGTTAATACGCAGTATTTT; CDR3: CASSLALAGGPVNTQYF
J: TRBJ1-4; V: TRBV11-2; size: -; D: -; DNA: TGTGCCAGCAGCTTACGCGAGGAACCAGGGGCGAGAATGGGGAAACTGTTTTTT; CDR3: CASSLREEPGARMGKLFF
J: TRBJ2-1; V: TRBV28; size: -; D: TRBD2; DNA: TGTGCCAGCAGGATGACTAGCGGGGCCTACAATGAGCAGTTCTTC; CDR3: CASRMTSGAYNEQFF
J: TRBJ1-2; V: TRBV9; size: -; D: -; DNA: TGTGCCAGCAGCGTAGGAGCGGGGATAAGAGGCTACACCTTC; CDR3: CASSVGAGIRGYTF
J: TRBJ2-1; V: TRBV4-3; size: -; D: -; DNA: TGCGCCAGCAGCCAAGATCAAGGGGGACAGCGGGGGAACAATGAGCAGTTCTTC; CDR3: CASSQDQGGQRGNNEQFF
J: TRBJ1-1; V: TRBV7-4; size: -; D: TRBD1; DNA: TGTGCCAGCAGCCCCATAAAGACAGGGGACATGAACACTGAAGCTTTCTTT; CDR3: CASSPIKTGDMNTEAFF
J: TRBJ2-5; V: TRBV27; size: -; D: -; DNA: TGTGCCAGCAGACCCAGTTGTATGGCAGGTAAACGCCCCCAAGAGACCCAGTACTTC; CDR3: CASRPSCMAGKRPQETQYF
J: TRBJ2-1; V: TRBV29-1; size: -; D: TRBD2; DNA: TGCAGCGTTGAGCGGCGGGGGGGCGAATACAATGAGCAGTTCTTC; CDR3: CSVERRGGEYNEQFF
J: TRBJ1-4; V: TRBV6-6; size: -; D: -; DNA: TGTGCCAGCAGTTACGAGGCAGCAAGTCTTGGAAAACTGTTTTTT; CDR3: CASSYEAASLGKLFF
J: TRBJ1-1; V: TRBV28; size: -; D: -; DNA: TGTGCCAGCAGCCCCCCCGGACAGACCCCATCGGGGGCTTTCTTT; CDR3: CASSPPGQTPSGAFF
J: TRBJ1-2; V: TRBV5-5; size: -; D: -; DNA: TGTGCCAGCAGCTCAACGTCTACAGGATACTATGGCTACACCTTC; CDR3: CASSSTSTGYYGYTF
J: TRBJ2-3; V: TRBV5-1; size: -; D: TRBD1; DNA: TGCGCCAGCAGCTCAAGGGGCCTGACAGGGTGGTTCGCAGATACGCAGTATTTT; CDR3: CASSSRGLTGWFADTQYF
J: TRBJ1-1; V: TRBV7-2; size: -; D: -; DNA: TGTGCCAGCAGCTTTCTTTCGGCAGGGAATTTGAACACTGAAGCTTTCTTT; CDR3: CASSFLSAGNLNTEAFF
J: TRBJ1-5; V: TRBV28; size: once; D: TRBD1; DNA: TGTGCCAGTCAAAGTGGACAGGGTGGCAATCAGCCCCAGCATTTT; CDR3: CASQSGQGGNQPQHF
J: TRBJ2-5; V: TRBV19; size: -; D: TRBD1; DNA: TGTGCCAGTAGTATCGCACAGGACAGGGAGAACCAAGAGACCCAGTACTTC; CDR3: CASSIAQDRENQETQYF
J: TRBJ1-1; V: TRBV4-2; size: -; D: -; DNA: TGTGCCAGCAGCCTTGAAACCGGGACATTTAACACTGAAGCTTTCTTT; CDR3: CASSLETGTFNTEAFF
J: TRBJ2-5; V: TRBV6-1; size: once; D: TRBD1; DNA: TGTGCCAGCAGTGAAGTGCAAGGGACAGGGAAGGGTGAGACCCAGTACTTC; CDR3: CASSEVQGTGKGETQYF
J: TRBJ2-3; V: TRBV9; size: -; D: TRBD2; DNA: TGTGCCAGCAGCGCCGTAGCGGGGGGCGATTCTAGCACAGATACGCAGTATTTT; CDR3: CASSAVAGGDSSTDTQYF
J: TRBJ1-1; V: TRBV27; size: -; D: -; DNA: TGTGCCAGCCTAGGGGTTAACACTGAAGCTTTCTTT; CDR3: CASLGVNTEAFF
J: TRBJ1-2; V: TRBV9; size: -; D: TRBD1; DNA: TGTGCCAGCAGACACTCGACAGGGGGCTATGGCTACACCTTC; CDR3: CASRHSTGGYGYTF
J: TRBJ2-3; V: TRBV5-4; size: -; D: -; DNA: TGTGCCAGCAGCTTGAACGACACTCAGACAGATACGCAGTATTTT; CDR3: CASSLNDTQTDTQYF
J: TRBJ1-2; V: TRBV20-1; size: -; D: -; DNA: TGCAGTGCTAGTTCCCGTGGCTACACCTTC; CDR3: CSASSRGYTF
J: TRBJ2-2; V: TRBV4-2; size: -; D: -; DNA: TGTGCCAGCAGCCAAGGAGGTAGTTCGAACACCGGGGAGCTGTTTTTT; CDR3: CASSQGGSSNTGELFF
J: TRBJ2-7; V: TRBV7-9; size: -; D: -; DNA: TGTGCCAGCAGCCCCCAGGGAGGTGAGCAGTACTTC; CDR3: CASSPQGGEQYF
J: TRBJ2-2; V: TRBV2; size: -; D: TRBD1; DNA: TGTGCCAGGGGGGACAGGCGGAACACCGGGGAGCTGTTTTTT; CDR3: CARGDRRNTGELFF
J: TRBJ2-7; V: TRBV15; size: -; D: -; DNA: TGTGCCACCAGCAGAAGTGGACGGGGGGCACAACGCTACGAGCAGTACTTC; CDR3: CATSRSGRGAQRYEQYF
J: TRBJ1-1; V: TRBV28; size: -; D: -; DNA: TGTGCCAGCAATCAAAGTACGAGGGGGTCGAACACTGAAGCTTTCTTT; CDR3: CASNQSTRGSNTEAFF
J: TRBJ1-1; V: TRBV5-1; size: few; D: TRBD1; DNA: TGCGCCAGCAGCGTCACGATACGGGACAGGGAATCTGGGAAGGCTGAAGCTTTCTTT; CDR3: CASSVTIRDRESGKAEAFF
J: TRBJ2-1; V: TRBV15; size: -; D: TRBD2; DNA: TGTGCCACCAGCAGGCTCGGGCGCGGGGGGACGCAGTTCTTC; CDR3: CATSRLGRGGTQFF
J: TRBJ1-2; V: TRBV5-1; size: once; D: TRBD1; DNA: TGCGCCAGCAGCTTGACCGAACAGGGGGCTTTTTACAATGGCTACACCTTC; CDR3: CASSLTEQGAFYNGYTF
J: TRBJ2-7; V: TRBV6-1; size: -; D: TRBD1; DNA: TGTGCCAGCAGTGACAGTAAAACTAGAGGGACAGGCCCCAGCTCCTACGAGCAGTACTTC; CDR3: CASSDSKTRGTGPSSYEQYF
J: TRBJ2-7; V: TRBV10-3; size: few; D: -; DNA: TGTGCCATCAGGGGAAGTCGGGACTCCTACGAGCAGTACTTC; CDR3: CAIRGSRDSYEQYF
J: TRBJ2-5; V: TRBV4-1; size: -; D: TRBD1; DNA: TGCGCCAGCAGCCAAGATAGACAGGGGAAAGAGACCCAGTACTTC; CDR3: CASSQDRQGKETQYF
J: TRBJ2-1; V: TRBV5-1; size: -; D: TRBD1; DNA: TGCGCCAGCAGCGAGAGGGGACAGGGGTCGGGTAATGAGCAGTTCTTC; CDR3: CASSERGQGSGNEQFF